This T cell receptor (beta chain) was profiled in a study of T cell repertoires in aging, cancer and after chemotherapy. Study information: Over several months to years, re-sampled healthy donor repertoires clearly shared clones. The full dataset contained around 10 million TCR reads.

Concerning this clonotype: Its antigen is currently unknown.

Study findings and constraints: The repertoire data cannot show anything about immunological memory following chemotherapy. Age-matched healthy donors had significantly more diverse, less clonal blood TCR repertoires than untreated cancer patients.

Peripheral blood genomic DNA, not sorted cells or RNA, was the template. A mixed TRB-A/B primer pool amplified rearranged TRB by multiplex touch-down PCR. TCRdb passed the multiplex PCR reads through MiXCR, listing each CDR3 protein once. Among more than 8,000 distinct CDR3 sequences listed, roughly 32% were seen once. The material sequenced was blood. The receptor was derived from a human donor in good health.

CDR3: CASSQEVGAGGHEQYF. Here the CDR3 DNA reads TGCGCCAGCAGCCAAGAGGTAGGAGCGGGAGGGCACGAGCAGTACTTC. The chain employs TRBV4-3 and TRBJ2-7; 10 bases map to TRBD2. Trimming removed 0 bases from V and 5 bases from J; junction bases left unmatched: 7. The CDR3 is 16 residues long. Germline V lookup: CDR1 LGHNA, CDR2 YSLEER.